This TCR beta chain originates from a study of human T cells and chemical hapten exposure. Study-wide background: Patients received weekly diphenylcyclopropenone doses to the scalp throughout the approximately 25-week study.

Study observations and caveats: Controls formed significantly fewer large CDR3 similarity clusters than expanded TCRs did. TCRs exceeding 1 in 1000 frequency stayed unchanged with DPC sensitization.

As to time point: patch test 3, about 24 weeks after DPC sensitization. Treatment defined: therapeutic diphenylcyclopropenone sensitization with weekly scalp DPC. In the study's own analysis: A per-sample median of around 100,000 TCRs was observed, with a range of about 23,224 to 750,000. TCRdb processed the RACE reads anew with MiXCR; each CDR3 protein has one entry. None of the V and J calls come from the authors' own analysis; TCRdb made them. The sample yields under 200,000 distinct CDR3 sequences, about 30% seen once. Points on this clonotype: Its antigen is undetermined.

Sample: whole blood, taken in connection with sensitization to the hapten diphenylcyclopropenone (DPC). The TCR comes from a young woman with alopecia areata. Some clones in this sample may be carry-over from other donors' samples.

DNA of the CDR3: TGCAGTGCTAGATCGGGGGACAGGGACAATCAGCCCCAGCATTTT. Translation gives CSARSGDRDNQPQHF. The chain links TRBV20-1 to TRBJ1-5, with 9 bases lining up with TRBD1. The CDR3 length is 15 residues. Germline V gives CDR1 DFQATT, CDR2 SNEGSKA (reference sequence). The trim removed 2 bases at V and 3 bases at J, leaving 5 bases unmatched.